The T cell receptor beta chain described here comes from a study of lymphopenia after photon versus proton radiotherapy. The germline CDR1 and CDR2 sequences are MNHEY and SMNVEV (reference sequence). V was shortened by 3 bases and J by 5 bases, with 14 bases between the two germline ends. There are 15 residues in the CDR3. The study, taken as a whole, reports: A bigger post-nadir fall in TCR diversity correlated inversely with survival time in deceased patients. Relative stability marked proton patients; photon patients lost diversity and naive cells.

This table comes from immunoSEQ multiplex PCR, and its TCRdb copy is limited to in-frame clones, with some not included. The sample includes 50,000 or so clones, 92% of them seen just once. As to this clone: Antigen specificity is unknown.

The source is a woman aged 40 to 55 with cholangiocarcinoma. The chain combines TRBV27 with TRBJ2-1; D not resolved. Here the sequenced sample was peripheral blood, taken from a patient treated with photon-based radiotherapy. The DNA for the CDR3 is TGTGCCAGCAGTTTTCTCGGTACGGCGGACAATGAGCAGTTCTTC. Residues: CASSFLGTADNEQFF.